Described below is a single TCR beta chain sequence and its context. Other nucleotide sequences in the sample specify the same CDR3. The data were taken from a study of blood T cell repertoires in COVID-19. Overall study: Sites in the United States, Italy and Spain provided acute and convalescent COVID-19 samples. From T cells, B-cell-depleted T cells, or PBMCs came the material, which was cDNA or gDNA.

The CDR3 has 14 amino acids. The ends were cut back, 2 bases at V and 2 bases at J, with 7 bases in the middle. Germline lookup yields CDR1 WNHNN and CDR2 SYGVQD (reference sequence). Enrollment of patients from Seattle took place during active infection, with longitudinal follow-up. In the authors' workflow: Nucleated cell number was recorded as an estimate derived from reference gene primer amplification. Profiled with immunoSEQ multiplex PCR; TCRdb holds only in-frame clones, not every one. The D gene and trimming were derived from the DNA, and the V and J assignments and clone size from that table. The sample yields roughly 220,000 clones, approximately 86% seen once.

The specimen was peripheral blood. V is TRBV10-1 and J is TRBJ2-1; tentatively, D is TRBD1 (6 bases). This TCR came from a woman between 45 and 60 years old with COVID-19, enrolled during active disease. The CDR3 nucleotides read TGCGCCAGCAGTGAGGAGGGGGCCTACAATGAGCAGTTCTTC. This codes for CASSEEGAYNEQFF.